Detailed here is one T cell receptor (beta chain). Its antigen remains unidentified. The CDR3 consists of 15 residues. Germline CDR1 is SGHRS and CDR2 is YFSETQ. V shed 4 bases and J shed 7 bases, with 18 bases lying between them. This entry comes from a study of beta chain features in type 1 diabetes. Points from the study as a whole: In these data, an HLA type influence on TCRB rearrangement remained unresolved.

The whole isolated RNA underwent reverse transcription, so sequencing captured expressed TCRB transcripts. Only in-frame clones appear in the TCRdb table, and some are missing; sequencing was by immunoSEQ multiplex PCR. The sample lists 620,000 or so clones; roughly 16% were seen once. The chain carries TRBV5-1 and TRBJ2-1, with D perhaps TRBD1 (5 bases). This receptor was taken from a man between 18 and 35 years old in good health. Sequencing input: naive CD4+ T cells from blood. The CDR3 DNA reads as TGCGCCAGCAGCCGGGCCCTGGGGCGAGGTAATGAGCAGTTCTTC. It translates to CASSRALGRGNEQFF.